The entry that follows covers one T cell receptor beta chain sequence. It has no known antigen specificity. Qualities for individual bases were not recorded, and no much larger clone is one base off. Using the deep immunoSEQ assay, multiplex PCR amplified TCR CDR3 regions from genomic DNA. Genomic DNA extracted from each cell subset was distributed evenly over all wells of several immunoSEQ 96-well plates, and each plate served as one replicate. For sorted subsets, approximately 200 ng of genomic DNA, equivalent to around 31,000 T cell genomes, went into each replicate PCR. Purified libraries were measured with a Qubit 3.0 fluorometer, size-checked on a Bioanalyzer 2100, and measured again with the KAPA Library Quantification kit. Each immunoSEQ 96-well plate was sequenced on its own single-read 150-cycle Illumina NextSeq 550 flow cell. The authors' analysis ran thus. Because the immunoSEQ output held only junctional sequences and lacked quality scores, the filtering could not match the filtering applied to full-length reads. Sequences were annotated with PyIR, a Python wrapper for IgBLAST v1.9, using IMGT germline references to assign V/J genes and CDR3. Reads were filtered out if the reads had weak V/J assignments (E-value above 1e-6), no CDR3, stop codons, out-of-frame junctions, or ambiguous translated residues. A V3J clonotype was defined by an identical inferred V gene, J gene, and CDR3 amino acid sequence. Percentage overlap between repertoires was calculated by dividing the number of shared unique clonotypes by the size of the smaller repertoire. Richness of each repertoire was evaluated using RTK rarefaction, the Chao1 estimator, and Recon v2.1 estimates of unobserved clonotypes. Generation probabilities for all TCRbeta clonotypes obtained by the gDNA method from a handful of donors were computed using OLGA. Entries here come from immuneACCESS through TCRdb and include only in-frame sequences with V and J called. Some clones fail to appear in such tables; in the studies checked, an unresolved V gene covers under half of the shortfall, and the cause of the remainder is unknown. That table furnishes V, J and clone size, whereas the DNA furnished D and trimming. The sample has about 300,000 clones on record, approximately 74% of them singletons. The biggest ten clones account for 10% to 13% of the sample.

The data are from a study of shared clonotypes between healthy human individuals (dated by TCRdb to 2020 to 2022). Study-wide context: The cohort included three men and a couple of women between 18 and 49 years of age. To estimate repertoire size and how much clonotype sharing occurs between individuals, the study deeply sequenced the blood TCR repertoires of five or six healthy adults. Between about 0.8 and 9.5 billion PBMCs per donor were obtained by leukapheresis. To increase sequencing depth and limit assay-specific biases, TCR repertoire library preparation and sequencing were carried out by different laboratories using diverse techniques. For each donor, CD4 naive and CD4 memory were each run on three plates, CD8 naive on two plates, and CD8 memory on one plate.

According to the germline V gene (reference sequence), CDR1 reads SEHNR and CDR2 reads FQNEAQ. Deletion took 3 bases off V and 5 bases off J, with a span of 12 bases between the germline ends. The CDR3 runs 14 amino acids, cysteine and phenylalanine included. Just the 42-base CDR3 DNA is kept, in frame starting at base 1. Healthy HIV-negative adults with no recently reported acute infections or vaccinations were included as donors. Only Caucasian adults living in Nashville, Tennessee, USA were represented among the donors. Magnetic negative selection was used to enrich CD4+ T cells, after which naive cells were positively selected on CD45RA and the negative fraction became the memory subset. Blood was collected by leukapheresis, and PBMCs were isolated by Ficoll-Histopaque density gradient centrifugation and then cryopreserved in liquid nitrogen vapor phase. Purity and quantity of every magnetically sorted T cell population were checked by analytical flow cytometry. Genomic DNA was isolated from each sorted fraction and quantified by UV absorbance on a Nanodrop 2000c.

Findings and caveats that apply to the study as a whole: Compared with non-shared clonotypes, the clonotypes found in all four sorted-subset donors had higher generation probabilities. The genetic and exposure-history diversity represented was limited by the small number of donors. Sharing across several donors was observed for approximately 5% of naive CD4, around 3.5% of naive CD8, 2% to 2.5% of memory CD4, and about 0.39% of memory CD8 clonotypes. Only blood was sampled, and tissue TCR repertoires likely differ from those in blood. Rarefaction of sorted-subset datasets indicated incomplete sequencing despite the large sequencing depth. Naive subsets generally had larger estimated clonotype richness than memory subsets. Based on pairwise subsampling, the degree of clonotype sharing among donors was expected to be affected by sequencing depth.

This TCR derives from a man aged 30-40 years in good health. The chain joins TRBV7-9 to TRBJ2-3; the D segment could be TRBD2, given 6 matching bases. The sequencing input was memory CD4+ T cells sorted from blood. In light of the paper, this sample's cell subset or site label describes: CD45RA-negative fraction. The nucleotides are TGTGCCAGCAGCTTCGGGGGAGCAGAAGATACGCAGTATTTT. The resulting protein is CASSFGGAEDTQYF.